The sequence of this TCR beta chain was determined in a study of blood T cell repertoires in COVID-19. Across the study: The cDNA or gDNA used as material had been derived from T cells, B-cell-depleted T cells, or PBMCs.

This clone was recorded once. Clones were read by immunoSEQ multiplex PCR, and TCRdb kept only the in-frame ones, dropping some. This sample has 100,000 or so clones, with around 90% found just once. Trimming removed 3 bases from V and 4 bases from J; junction bases left unmatched: 8. The CDR3 consists of 16 residues. CDR1 and CDR2 from the germline V gene are MNHNS and SASEGT. The sequence derives from a woman aged 55 to 70 with acute or convalescent COVID-19. Specimen: peripheral blood. The chain uses TRBV6-1 and TRBJ1-4; 7 nucleotides align to TRBD1. The CDR3 DNA sequence: TGTGCCAGCAGTGATCGTAGGGGGCGTTTTAATGAAAAACTGTTTTTT. Amino acid sequence: CASSDRRGRFNEKLFF.